These T cell receptor beta chains were read from a single sample in a study of T cells in Graves' hyperthyroidism and ophthalmopathy. TCRdb re-derived calls from the multiplex PCR reads in MiXCR, one entry per CDR3 protein. The table shows fewer than 350,000 distinct CDR3 sequences, with 13% to 15% occurring only once. The sequenced material came from blood. These receptors originate from a woman aged 50 to 60 with Graves' hyperthyroidism that later progressed to Graves' ophthalmopathy. Each CDR3 is given with its conserved first and last residue. A D gene is named only where the DNA matches it firmly. For some rows the clone size is stated as once, few or many, or as a class when expanded; others skip it.

V: TRBV5-6
J: TRBJ2-7
size: many
D: TRBD2
DNA: TGTGCCAGCAGCCTCAGGACTAGCGCAGGGAACGAGCAGTACTTC
CDR3: CASSLRTSAGNEQYF

V: TRBV28
J: TRBJ2-1
size: many
D: -
DNA: TGTGCCAGCAGTTTATTCTCACTTACCCGCTCCTACAATGAGCAGTTCTTC
CDR3: CASSLFSLTRSYNEQFF

V: TRBV20-1
J: TRBJ1-1
size: -
D: -
DNA: TGCAGTGCTAGCGGGGGACAAGGGACCACTGAAGCTTTCTTT
CDR3: CSASGGQGTTEAFF

V: TRBV28
J: TRBJ2-3
size: many
D: -
DNA: TGTGCCAGCAGTACGAACCCAGATACGCAGTATTTT
CDR3: CASSTNPDTQYF

V: TRBV7-9
J: TRBJ1-2
size: many
D: TRBD1
DNA: TGTGCCAGCAGCTCACCCGACAGGGTGGTTAACTATGGCTACACCTTC
CDR3: CASSSPDRVVNYGYTF

V: TRBV15
J: TRBJ1-5
size: many
D: -
DNA: TGTGCCACCAGCAGAGATTCGATACGGGTACTAGGGATCCGCAATCAGCCCCAGCATTTT
CDR3: CATSRDSIRVLGIRNQPQHF

V: TRBV27
J: TRBJ2-7
size: many
D: -
DNA: TGTGCCAGCAGTTTATCCCGGGGAGCCTACGAGCAGTACTTC
CDR3: CASSLSRGAYEQYF

V: TRBV29-1
J: TRBJ2-1
size: many
D: TRBD1
DNA: TGCAGCGTTGAAAAGAGGGAAGACAGGGGATGGGGTGAGCAGTTCTTC
CDR3: CSVEKREDRGWGEQFF

V: TRBV6-1
J: TRBJ2-7
size: many
D: -
DNA: TGTGCCAGCTCGAACCAGGCAGGGGGGAACTACGAGCAGTACTTC
CDR3: CASSNQAGGNYEQYF

V: TRBV2
J: TRBJ2-1
size: -
D: TRBD1
DNA: TGTGCCAGCGACAGGGGGGAGCAGTTCTTC
CDR3: CASDRGEQFF

V: TRBV28
J: TRBJ1-1
size: -
D: -
DNA: TGTGCCAGCACCGCTGACGCGAACACTGAAGCTTTCTTT
CDR3: CASTADANTEAFF

V: TRBV19
J: TRBJ2-7
size: -
D: TRBD2
DNA: TGTGCCAGTAGTGTCGGGACTAGCTTCGGCTACGAGCAGTACTTC
CDR3: CASSVGTSFGYEQYF

V: TRBV6-1
J: TRBJ2-2
size: -
D: -
DNA: TGTGCCAGCAGTAAGGAGAGTTCCGGGGAGCTGTTTTTT
CDR3: CASSKESSGELFF

V: TRBV28
J: TRBJ1-2
size: many
D: -
DNA: TGTGCCAGCAGCCTCCAGCGGGGGGCTGGCTACACCTTC
CDR3: CASSLQRGAGYTF

V: TRBV28
J: TRBJ2-7
size: many
D: -
DNA: TGTGCCAGCAGAGACGACAGCTACGAGCAGTACTTC
CDR3: CASRDDSYEQYF

V: TRBV19
J: TRBJ1-2
size: -
D: -
DNA: TGTGCCAGTAGTATCACCTTAGGTTCTCGGGGAAAGGACTATGGCTACACCTTC
CDR3: CASSITLGSRGKDYGYTF

V: TRBV7-3
J: TRBJ1-1
size: many
D: -
DNA: TGTGCCAGCAGCTTAGATTCACTCTCCACTGAAGCTTTCTTT
CDR3: CASSLDSLSTEAFF

V: TRBV11-3
J: TRBJ2-1
size: many
D: -
DNA: TGTGCCAGCAGCTTAGGCTTAGCGGAACCCTACAATGAGCAGTTCTTC
CDR3: CASSLGLAEPYNEQFF

V: TRBV15
J: TRBJ2-3
size: few
D: TRBD1
DNA: TGTGCCACCGTTGGGGACAGGGCTGGCACAGGTACGCAGTATTTT
CDR3: CATVGDRAGTGTQYF

V: TRBV3-1
J: TRBJ2-7
size: many
D: -
DNA: TGTGCCAGCAGCCAAGGATGGACCCCCTACGAGCAGTACTTC
CDR3: CASSQGWTPYEQYF

V: TRBV20-1
J: TRBJ2-2
size: many
D: TRBD2
DNA: TGCAGTGCTCCGAGACTAGCGGGCTCGAACACCGGGGAGCTGTTTTTT
CDR3: CSAPRLAGSNTGELFF

V: TRBV20-1
J: TRBJ2-5
size: -
D: TRBD1
DNA: TGCAGTTCGTCGTCCAGGGGGATAGGAGAGACCCAGTACTTC
CDR3: CSSSSRGIGETQYF

V: TRBV24-1
J: TRBJ1-4
size: many
D: -
DNA: TGTGCCACCAGTGACCGAGGGGGTTCGGGTGAAAAACTGTTTTTT
CDR3: CATSDRGGSGEKLFF

V: TRBV12-3/TRBV12-4
J: TRBJ2-1
size: many
D: -
DNA: TGTGCCAGCAGTTCCAACTGGGCTTACAATGAGCAGTTCTTC
CDR3: CASSSNWAYNEQFF

V: TRBV30
J: TRBJ1-1
size: many
D: -
DNA: TGTGCCTGGTTACCTATCCAGGTAATCATGAACACTGAAGCTTTCTTT
CDR3: CAWLPIQVIMNTEAFF

V: TRBV11-2
J: TRBJ1-1
size: many
D: -
DNA: TGTGCCAGCAGACTAATATGGGGAAAGAACACTGAAGCTTTCTTT
CDR3: CASRLIWGKNTEAFF

V: TRBV28
J: TRBJ2-7
size: many
D: TRBD2
DNA: TGTGCCAGCAGTCCCCTCGAACTCCTGGCGGGAGGTCCCTACGAGCAGTACTTC
CDR3: CASSPLELLAGGPYEQYF

V: TRBV6-1
J: TRBJ1-3
size: -
D: TRBD1
DNA: TGTGCCAGCAGGCTGGGACAGGGGGAAGGAAACACCATATATTTT
CDR3: CASRLGQGEGNTIYF

V: TRBV2
J: TRBJ2-5
size: many
D: -
DNA: TGTGCCAGCAGCCGACTCGGGACTGGCGGAGAGACCCAGTACTTC
CDR3: CASSRLGTGGETQYF

V: TRBV5-4
J: TRBJ2-5
size: -
D: -
DNA: TGTGCCAGCAGCCAAGGCGGGCCGCCGGCAAGTAGGGAGACCCAGTACTTC
CDR3: CASSQGGPPASRETQYF

V: TRBV12-3/TRBV12-4
J: TRBJ1-2
size: many
D: -
DNA: TGTGCCAGCAGTTCCCGGATCATTCTAGCTAACTATGGCTACACCTTC
CDR3: CASSSRIILANYGYTF

V: TRBV11-2
J: TRBJ2-7
size: many
D: TRBD1
DNA: TGTGCCAGCAGGGGGACAGGGGGCGTCGAGCAGTACTTC
CDR3: CASRGTGGVEQYF

V: TRBV6-1
J: TRBJ2-3
size: many
D: -
DNA: TGTGCCAGCAGGCCCGGATCGGCTTTCACAGATACGCAGTATTTT
CDR3: CASRPGSAFTDTQYF

V: TRBV12-3/TRBV12-4
J: TRBJ1-1
size: many
D: TRBD1
DNA: TGTGCCAGCAGTTTCGCAGGGGGCTACACTGAAGCTTTCTTT
CDR3: CASSFAGGYTEAFF

V: TRBV27
J: TRBJ2-1
size: many
D: -
DNA: TGTGCCATCAAGGGGGGTCCTTACAATGAGCAGTTCTTC
CDR3: CAIKGGPYNEQFF

V: TRBV20-1
J: TRBJ2-2
size: few
D: -
DNA: TGCAGTGCCCGTCCGGGACACATCACCGGGGAGCTGTTTTTT
CDR3: CSARPGHITGELFF

V: TRBV5-1
J: TRBJ2-5
size: -
D: -
DNA: TGCGCCAGCAGCTTATATATGGAGACCCAGTACTTC
CDR3: CASSLYMETQYF

V: TRBV5-5
J: TRBJ1-4
size: few
D: -
DNA: TGTGCCAGCAGCTACGGAGGAAATGAAAAACTGTTTTTT
CDR3: CASSYGGNEKLFF

V: TRBV30
J: TRBJ1-1
size: many
D: -
DNA: TGTGCCTGGAGTGGGCCAGGGGAGTACGGTGAAGCTTTCTTT
CDR3: CAWSGPGEYGEAFF

V: TRBV25-1
J: TRBJ1-3
size: few
D: -
DNA: TGTGCCAGCAGTGACATCACTGGCGGAAACACCATATATTTT
CDR3: CASSDITGGNTIYF

V: TRBV9
J: TRBJ2-3
size: -
D: TRBD2
DNA: TGTGCCAGCAGCGCTGGGGGAGGGAGCACAGATACGCAGTATTTT
CDR3: CASSAGGGSTDTQYF

V: TRBV30
J: TRBJ2-7
size: -
D: TRBD2
DNA: TGTGCCTGGAGTAAAGCGGGAGGCGCCAGGGAGCAGTACTTC
CDR3: CAWSKAGGAREQYF

V: TRBV5-6
J: TRBJ1-1
size: many
D: -
DNA: TGTGCCAGCAGCTTTGGAATCCAGGACACTGAAGCTTTCTTT
CDR3: CASSFGIQDTEAFF